The TCR beta chain under discussion was sequenced for a study of T cell changes during pregnancy in multiple sclerosis. The protocol was immunoSEQ multiplex PCR, while the TCRdb copy is restricted to in-frame clones and leaves out a portion. The data show roughly 60,000 clones, just under 95% seen once. This sample comprised peripheral blood, obtained in the second trimester of pregnancy. The source is a female donor with multiple sclerosis, enrolled in a pregnancy study.

The chain's CDR3 is CASTVGGLETIAQYF. CDR3 DNA sequence: TGCGCCAGCACAGTAGGAGGGTTGGAGACCATCGCCCAGTACTTC. The rearrangement uses TRBV5-1 and TRBJ2-5; D possibly corresponds to TRBD2 (6 bases). The CDR3 sequence is 15 residues long. Looked up from germline, CDR1 is SGHRS and CDR2 is YFSETQ. Trimming removed 6 bases at V and 9 bases at J, with 24 bases between. Full variable domain (missing parts from reference TRBV5-1 and TRBJ2-5): KAGVTQTPRYLIKTRGQQVTLSCSPISGHRSVSWYQQTPGQGLQFLFEYFSETQRNKGNFPGRFSGRQFSNSRSEMNVSTLELGDSALYLCASTVGGLETIAQYFGPGTRLLVL.